Presented here are 18 T cell receptor beta chains from one specimen sequenced in a study of cytomegalovirus exposure and HLA in healthy donors. The assay was immunoSEQ multiplex PCR, and TCRdb's table has in-frame clones only and misses some. There are 150,000 or so clones in the sample; about 86% occur only once, and approximately 20% lies in the top ten. Sample: PBMCs. The receptors derive from a man in his late teens or twenties in good health and CMV-seropositive.

The chain recombines TRBV29-1 with TRBJ1-1; D gene uncertain. Between the trimmed V and J ends, which lost 6 bases and 5 bases, there was a span of 10 bases. The V gene's germline CDR1 is SQVTM and CDR2 ANQGSEA. The CDR3 contains 11 residues. The CDR3 sequence: CSVHRGTEAFF. For the CDR3, the DNA is TGCAGCGTCCACCGGGGAACTGAAGCTTTCTTT.

The chain employs TRBV2 and TRBJ2-3; TRBD2 matches at 7 bases. The CDR3 is 14 amino acids. V dropped 4 bases and J dropped 2; count of bases not matched to a gene: 3. Germline CDR1 reads SNHLY; CDR2 reads FYNNEI. CDR3 sequence: CASSGSGVTDTQYF. CDR3 bases: TGTGCCAGCAGTGGGAGCGGGGTCACAGATACGCAGTATTTT.

The gene calls are TRBV18 and TRBJ1-4; D call uncertain. Trimming removed 2 bases at V and 8 bases at J, with 18 bases between. The CDR3 runs to 16 residues. Germline assignment: CDR1 KGHSH and CDR2 LQKENI. The CDR3 DNA follows: TGTGCCAGCTCACCATGGTTCTCCTTAGAGGAGGAAAAACTGTTTTTT. This encodes CASSPWFSLEEEKLFF. Supplemented by reference TRBV18 and TRBJ1-4, the full variable domain reads NAGVMQNPRHLVRRRGQEARLRCSPMKGHSHVYWYRQLPEEGLKFMVYLQKENIIDESGMPKERFSAEFPKEGPSILRIQQVVRGDSAAYFCASSPWFSLEEEKLFFGSGTQLSVL.

The V gene is TRBV4-3, the J gene TRBJ2-2; tentatively, D is TRBD2 (6 bases). The V end lost 0 bases, the J end lost 8 bases, and 13 bases lay between the germline ends. Germline CDR1 LGHNA, CDR2 YSLEER. This CDR3 spans 15 amino acids. This chain's CDR3 is CASSQDGTRVGELFF. CDR3 DNA sequence: TGCGCCAGCAGCCAAGACGGGACTCGCGTGGGGGAGCTGTTTTTT.

This chain links TRBV7-6 with TRBJ2-1; 14 bases are shared with TRBD2. The CDR3 loop spans 19 amino acids. The V gene end was trimmed by 1 base and the J gene end by 3 bases; junction bases not matched to a gene: 8. CDR1 is SGHVS, CDR2 FNYEAQ, per germline. DNA for the CDR3: TGTGCCAGCAGCTTAGAAGGGAGACTAGCGGGAGGGCGCTACAATGAGCAGTTCTTC. Amino acid sequence: CASSLEGRLAGGRYNEQFF.

The chain uses TRBV27 and TRBJ2-7; TRBD2 agrees at 8 bases. Germline CDR1 reads MNHEY; CDR2 reads SMNVEV (reference sequence). J gave up 4 bases and V 5 bases, and 4 bases lay outside the gene matches. CDR3 length: 13 residues. In DNA form, the CDR3 reads TGTGCCAGCAGTCGGGAGGGCCGGTACGAGCAGTACTTC. Translation: CASSREGRYEQYF.

The gene calls are TRBV6-1 and TRBJ1-6; the match to TRBD1 covers 9 bases. The germline CDR1 and CDR2 sequences are MNHNS and SASEGT. V gave up 6 bases and J gave up 4 bases; unmatched junction bases: 4. This CDR3 is 15 amino acids long. Here the CDR3 reads CASRSGTGYNSPLHF. The CDR3 DNA reads as TGTGCCAGCAGGAGCGGGACAGGGTATAATTCACCCCTCCACTTT.

Here the CDR3 DNA reads TGCGCCAGCAGCACCGGGACAGCGGGGGAGGGCTACACCTTC. Its translation is CASSTGTAGEGYTF. V usage is TRBV5-1 and J usage is TRBJ1-2; 7 bases fit TRBD1. From germline, CDR1 is SGHRS and CDR2 YFSETQ. This CDR3 contains 14 residues. The trim removed 4 bases at V and 8 bases at J, leaving 11 bases unmatched.

The chain employs TRBV5-1 and TRBJ2-5; weak D call: TRBD1 (6 bases). CDR1 is SGHRS, CDR2 YFSETQ, per germline. The CDR3 is made up of 14 amino acids. The germline V and J ends were trimmed by 0 bases and 5 bases, with 11 bases remaining between them. The CDR3 here is CASSLEQGTETQYF. The CDR3 nucleotides read TGCGCCAGCAGCTTGGAACAGGGAACGGAGACCCAGTACTTC.

The chain combines TRBV7-2 with TRBJ2-7; TRBD2 agrees at 7 bases. Looked up from germline, CDR1 is SGHTA and CDR2 is FQGNSA. The CDR3 is 15 residues long. Trimming removed 1 base from V and 2 bases from J; junction bases left unmatched: 5. The CDR3 spells CASSLGRDYPYEQYF. In DNA, the CDR3 is TGTGCCAGCAGCTTAGGCCGGGACTACCCCTACGAGCAGTACTTC.

This chain joins TRBV6-5 and TRBJ1-1, with unresolved D. The CDR3 sequence is 13 residues long. The V end was cut by 5 bases, the J end by 5 bases, with 12 bases between. From germline, CDR1 is MNHEY and CDR2 SVGAGI. The CDR3 sequence: CASSAVEGTEAFF. CDR3 in DNA: TGTGCCAGCAGTGCTGTCGAGGGAACTGAAGCTTTCTTT.

This chain links TRBV15 with TRBJ2-1, with TRBD2 matching 16 bases. In germline, CDR1 is LNHNV, CDR2 YYDKDF (reference sequence). This CDR3 has 16 residues. V lost 1 base, J lost 9 bases, and 3 bases stayed unmatched. This chain's CDR3 is CATSRVGTSGRVEQFF. The CDR3 DNA reads TGTGCCACCAGCAGAGTCGGGACTAGCGGGAGGGTTGAGCAGTTCTTC.

This clone was detected once. CDR3 in amino acids: CASSSRGRQETQYF. The DNA of the CDR3 is TGTGCCAGCAGCTCTAGGGGGCGGCAAGAGACCCAGTACTTC. The chain recombines TRBV5-4 with TRBJ2-5, with TRBD1 matching over 7 bases. This CDR3 is 14 amino acids long. Germline values: CDR1 SGHNT, CDR2 YYREEE (reference sequence). V lost 3 bases, J lost 2 bases, and 4 bases stayed unmatched.

The V gene is TRBV28, the J gene TRBJ2-5, with TRBD2 matching 10 bases. The germline gives CDR1 MDHEN, CDR2 SYDVKM. After removal of 5 bases from V and 8 bases from J, the junction contained 11 bases not matched to a gene. CDR3 length equals 15 residues. The DNA of the CDR3 is TGTGCCAGCAGTCCACCCCCGCAGCGGGGGGGAACCCAGTACTTC. Translating it yields CASSPPPQRGGTQYF. The variable domain in full, with the rest retrieved from reference TRBV28 and TRBJ2-5, is DVKVTQSSRYLVKRTGEKVFLECVQDMDHENMFWYRQDPGLGLRLIYFSYDVKMKEKGDIPEGYSVSREKKERFSLILESASTNQTSMYLCASSPPPQRGGTQYFGPGTRLLVL.

V is TRBV2 and J is TRBJ2-2, with D possibly being TRBD2 (5 bases). The germline CDR1 and CDR2 sequences are SNHLY and FYNNEI. CDR3 size: 15 residues. Trimming shortened V by 6 bases and J by 4 bases, and 15 bases separated the two germline ends. CDR3 in amino acids: CASRDTSVGTGELFF. In nucleotides, the CDR3 is TGTGCCAGCAGAGATACTAGTGTGGGCACCGGGGAGCTGTTTTTT.

V and J are TRBV7-2 and TRBJ2-7, with 7 bases aligning to TRBD2. The CDR3 contains 15 residues. After removal of 6 bases from V and 5 bases from J, the junction contained 13 bases not matched to a gene. Per the germline V gene, CDR1 is SGHTA and CDR2 is FQGNSA. CDR3 amino acids: CASRPRGGGPNEQYF. CDR3 in DNA: TGTGCCAGCAGGCCCCGTGGGGGAGGGCCCAACGAGCAGTACTTC.

This clone was recorded once. The V gene is TRBV5-4, the J gene TRBJ1-2, with 7 bases lining up with TRBD1. CDR1 SGHNT and CDR2 YYREEE come from the germline V gene (reference sequence). The CDR3 consists of 15 residues. J gave up 6 bases and V 2 bases, and 10 bases lay outside the gene matches. CDR3 sequence: CASSFDREVRNGYTF. The CDR3 nucleotides read TGTGCCAGCAGCTTTGACAGGGAGGTTAGGAATGGCTACACCTTC.

The rearrangement links TRBV4-3 to TRBJ2-7; the match to TRBD2 covers 9 bases. CDR3 length equals 15 residues. The junction had 9 bases not matched to a gene; V was cut back by 3 bases and J by 6 bases. Germline V lookup: CDR1 LGHNA, CDR2 YSLEER. The CDR3 nucleotides read TGCGCCAGCAGCCAGGGACTAGCTCCCTCTCTCGAGCAGTACTTC. Translating it yields CASSQGLAPSLEQYF.